This TCR beta chain was profiled in a study of blood T cell repertoires in COVID-19. Turning to the study itself: Sites in the United States, Italy and Spain provided acute and convalescent COVID-19 samples. The analysed material was cDNA or gDNA that came from T cells, B-cell-depleted T cells, or PBMCs.

The CDR3 covers 16 residues. The germline V gene has CDR1 SGHKS and CDR2 YYEKEE (reference sequence). Trimming took 2 bases from V and 0 from J, leaving 9 bases between them. Authors' processing steps: Cell counts per sample came from amplifying reference gene primers. Only in-frame clones appear in the TCRdb table, and some are missing; sequencing was by immunoSEQ multiplex PCR. V and J calls and clone size are given by that table; D and trimming were obtained from the DNA. The table includes about 110,000 clones, roughly four fifths detected once. The specimen sequenced was peripheral blood. This sequence was found in a man aged 70-80 years with active or convalescent COVID-19. J is TRBJ1-6 and V is TRBV5-5; possibly TRBD1 for D (6 bases). In nucleotides, the CDR3 is TGTGCCAGCAGCTTAACAGGGAGCTCCTATAATTCACCCCTCCACTTT. Protein: CASSLTGSSYNSPLHF.